The clone carrying this T cell receptor beta chain was counted between two and nine times. What it recognizes is unknown. V was shortened by 8 bases and J by 8 bases, with 15 bases between the two germline ends. CDR3 size: 12 residues. Germline V CDR1 and CDR2: MGHDK, SYGVNS. Profiling relied on immunoSEQ multiplex PCR, and the TCRdb table lists in-frame clones only, not all of them. The table has a few hundred thousand clones, around 89% seen once. This entry is derived from a study of cytomegalovirus exposure and HLA in healthy donors. Findings and limits, study-wide: The investigators catalogued under 200 TCR beta chains as cytomegalovirus-associated. The authors confirmed in vitro that three CMV-associated chains were specific for CMV antigens. Most TCRs appeared rarely, but some public TCRs recurred in many donors.

This TCR came from a woman younger than 35 in good health and CMV-seronegative. The chain carries TRBV25-1 and TRBJ1-2, with D possibly TRBD1 on 6 matching bases. Sequenced sample: PBMCs. The CDR3 region is CASRRGAGGYTF. The CDR3 DNA follows: TGTGCCAGCCGTCGGGGGGCCGGGGGCTACACCTTC.